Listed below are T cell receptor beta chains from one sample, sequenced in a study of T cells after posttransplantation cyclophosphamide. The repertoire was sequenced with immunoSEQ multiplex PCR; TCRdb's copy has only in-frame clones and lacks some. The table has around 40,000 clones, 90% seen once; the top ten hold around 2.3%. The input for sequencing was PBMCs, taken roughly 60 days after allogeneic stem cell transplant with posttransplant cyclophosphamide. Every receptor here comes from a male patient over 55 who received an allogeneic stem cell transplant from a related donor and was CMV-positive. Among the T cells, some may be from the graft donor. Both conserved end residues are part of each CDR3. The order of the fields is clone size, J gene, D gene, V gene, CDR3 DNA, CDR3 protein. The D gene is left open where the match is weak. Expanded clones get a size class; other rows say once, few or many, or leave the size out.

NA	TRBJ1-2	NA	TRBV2	TGTGCCAGCAGTTTGGCAGGGTTCGACTATGGCTACACCTTC	CASSLAGFDYGYTF
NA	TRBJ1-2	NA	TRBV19	TGTGCCAGTAGTATGGAGGGGAGGGGAGGCTACACCTTC	CASSMEGRGGYTF
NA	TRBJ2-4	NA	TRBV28	TGTGCCTCGGGAGTAGCCAAAAACATTCAGTACTTC	CASGVAKNIQYF
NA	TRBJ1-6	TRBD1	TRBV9	TGTGCCAGCAGCGCCGACAGGGCGCTGTCACCCCTCCACTTT	CASSADRALSPLHF
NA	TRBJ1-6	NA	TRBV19	TGTGCCAGTAGTATCCCCCAACGGGGGACGGGTTCACCCCTCCACTTT	CASSIPQRGTGSPLHF
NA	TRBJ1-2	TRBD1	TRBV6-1	TGTGCCAGCAGTGCACGACAGGGAAATAACTATGGCTACACCTTC	CASSARQGNNYGYTF
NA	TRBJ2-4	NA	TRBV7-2	TGTGCCAGCAGCTCTGTGTACCTACTAGCCAAAAACATTCAGTACTTC	CASSSVYLLAKNIQYF
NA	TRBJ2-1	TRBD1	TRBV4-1	TGCGCCAGCAGCCACGGACAGGTCTACAATGAGCAGTTCTTC	CASSHGQVYNEQFF
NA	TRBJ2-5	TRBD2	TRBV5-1	TGCGCCAGCAGCTTTACTAGCGCGGGCCAAGAGACCCAGTACTTC	CASSFTSAGQETQYF
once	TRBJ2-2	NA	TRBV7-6	TGTGCCAGCAGCTCCCTCAAGATCAGGACCGGGGAGCTGTTTTTT	CASSSLKIRTGELFF
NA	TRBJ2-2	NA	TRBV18	TGTGCCAGCTCACCTGGGGACACTAACACCGGGGAGCTGTTTTTT	CASSPGDTNTGELFF
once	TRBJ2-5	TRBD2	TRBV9	TGTGCCAGCAGCGTTTTAGCGGGGGGTTACCAAGAGACCCAGTACTTC	CASSVLAGGYQETQYF
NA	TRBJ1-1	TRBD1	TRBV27	TGTGCCAGCCGGCCAGGGGGGTGGCGCATCACTGAAGCTTTCTTT	CASRPGGWRITEAFF
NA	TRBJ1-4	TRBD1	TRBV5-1	TGCGCCAGCAGCCCACCCGGGACAGGGGGGGAAAAACTGTTTTTT	CASSPPGTGGEKLFF
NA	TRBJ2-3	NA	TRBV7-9	TGTGCCAGCAGCAGTGGTACAGGGATTGTTGCAGATACGCAGTATTTT	CASSSGTGIVADTQYF
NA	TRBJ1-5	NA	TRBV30	TGTGCCTGGAGTTCAGGGAGGATGGGAAATAGCAATCAGCCCCAGCATTTT	CAWSSGRMGNSNQPQHF
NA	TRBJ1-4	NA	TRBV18	TGTGCCAGCTCACCACGGGGCGGAGCCACAACTAATGAAAAACTGTTTTTT	CASSPRGGATTNEKLFF
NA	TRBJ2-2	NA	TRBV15	TGTGCCACCAGAGGAGGGGCCGGGGAGCTGTTTTTT	CATRGGAGELFF
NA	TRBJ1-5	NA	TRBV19	TGTGCCAGTAGATGGGGGGGCGGAAGCAATCAGCCCCAGCATTTT	CASRWGGGSNQPQHF
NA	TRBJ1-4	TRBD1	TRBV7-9	TGTGCCAGTACGCCCCGACAGGGGGAAGGTGAAAAACTGTTTTTT	CASTPRQGEGEKLFF
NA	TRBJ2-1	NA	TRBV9	TGTGCCAGCAGCGTAGTGGGGGTAGCGGTGGACAATGAGCAGTTCTTC	CASSVVGVAVDNEQFF
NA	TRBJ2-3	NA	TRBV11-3	TGTGCCAGCAGCCCCCCCGGGGATACGCAGTATTTT	CASSPPGDTQYF
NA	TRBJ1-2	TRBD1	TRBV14	TGTGCCAGCAGCCAAGATTTGGCGTCAGGGGGACATGGCTACACCTTC	CASSQDLASGGHGYTF
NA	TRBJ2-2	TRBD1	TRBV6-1	TGTGCCAGCAGTGAACTTTGGGACAGTTCGAACACCGGGGAGCTGTTTTTT	CASSELWDSSNTGELFF
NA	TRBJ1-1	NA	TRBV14	TGTGCCAGCAGCCAAGAAATTCGGGTGCCCAGTTTGAACACTGAAGCTTTCTTT	CASSQEIRVPSLNTEAFF
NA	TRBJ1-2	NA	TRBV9	TGTGCCAGCAGCCCGCGGGGGGCAGATAACTATGGCTACACCTTC	CASSPRGADNYGYTF
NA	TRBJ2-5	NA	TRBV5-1	TGCGCCAGCACTGAGCGCGTACCCCAAGAGACCCAGTACTTC	CASTERVPQETQYF
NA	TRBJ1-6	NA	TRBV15	TGTGCCACCAGCACCACCCCTAGCTCCTATAATTCACCCCTCCACTTT	CATSTTPSSYNSPLHF
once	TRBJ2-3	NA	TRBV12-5	TGTGCTAGTGGTTTGGTACGGGATACGCAGTATTTT	CASGLVRDTQYF
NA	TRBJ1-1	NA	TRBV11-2	TGTGCCAGCAGCCCCCGGCGGGGCTGGACTGAAGCTTTCTTT	CASSPRRGWTEAFF
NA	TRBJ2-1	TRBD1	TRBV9	TGTGCCAGCCAAGGATTCTCGGGACAGGGTTACAATGAGCAGTTCTTC	CASQGFSGQGYNEQFF
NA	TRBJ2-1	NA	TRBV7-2	TGTGCCAGCAGATTCGATAGTTATTACAATGAGCAGTTCTTC	CASRFDSYYNEQFF
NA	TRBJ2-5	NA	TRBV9	TGTGCCAGCAGCGTATTGTCCGGGGGCCAAGAGACCCAGTACTTC	CASSVLSGGQETQYF
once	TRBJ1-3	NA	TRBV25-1	TGTGCCAGCAGTGAATTCTCAGGGCTCGGAAACACCATATATTTT	CASSEFSGLGNTIYF
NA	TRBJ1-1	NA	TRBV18	TGTGCCAGCTCACCCCCCCAGGGTTTCACTGAAGCTTTCTTT	CASSPPQGFTEAFF
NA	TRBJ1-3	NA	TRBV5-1	TGCGCCAGCAGCGCGGGCCAGTCTGGAAACACCATATATTTT	CASSAGQSGNTIYF
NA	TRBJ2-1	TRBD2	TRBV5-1	TGCGCCAGCAGCTTGGGAAGCGGGGGGTCCTACAATGAGCAGTTCTTC	CASSLGSGGSYNEQFF
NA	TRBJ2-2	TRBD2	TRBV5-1	TGCGCCAGCAGCTTAGAAGCGGGGGGGCCGGGCACCGGGGAGCTGTTTTTT	CASSLEAGGPGTGELFF
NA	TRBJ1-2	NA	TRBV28	TGTGCCAGCAGTTTATTGGGGGGTGGCTATGGCTACACCTTC	CASSLLGGGYGYTF
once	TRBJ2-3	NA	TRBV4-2	TGTGCCAGCAGCCAAGTAGTACGGGGGACAGATACGCAGTATTTT	CASSQVVRGTDTQYF
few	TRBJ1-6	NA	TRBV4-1	TGCGCCAGCAGCCACGCACAGGGAATGGGGAATTCACCCCTCCACTTT	CASSHAQGMGNSPLHF
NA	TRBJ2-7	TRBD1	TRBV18	TGTGCCAGCTCACTCTCCGGGACAGTGGACTACGAGCAGTACTTC	CASSLSGTVDYEQYF
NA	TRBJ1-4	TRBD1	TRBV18	TGTGCCAGCTCACCACCGGAGACAGGGGTGTCTAATGAAAAACTGTTTTTT	CASSPPETGVSNEKLFF
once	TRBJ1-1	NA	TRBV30	TGTGCCTGGAGTGTTCTTCAGGGGCAGGCTTTCTTT	CAWSVLQGQAFF
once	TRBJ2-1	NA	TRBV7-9	TGTGCCAGCAGCTTAGAGGGGGGGAGTGAGCAGTTCTTC	CASSLEGGSEQFF
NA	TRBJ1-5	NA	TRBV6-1	TGTGCCAGCAGTGAATTCAGGGGAACTGTGGGGCAGCCCCAGCATTTT	CASSEFRGTVGQPQHF
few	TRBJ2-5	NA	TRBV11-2	TGTGCCAGCAGTTCTACAGAGTACCAAGAGACCCAGTACTTC	CASSSTEYQETQYF
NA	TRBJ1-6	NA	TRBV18	TGTGCCAGCTCACCGACAGGCCCTCAACTTAATTCACCCCTCCACTTT	CASSPTGPQLNSPLHF
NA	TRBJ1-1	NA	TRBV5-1	TGCGCCAGCAACCTTAAGGGAGGTAACACTGAAGCTTTCTTT	CASNLKGGNTEAFF
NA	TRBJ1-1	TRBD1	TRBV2	TGTGCCAGCAGTGAAGAACGGGACAGCGAAGCTTTCTTT	CASSEERDSEAFF
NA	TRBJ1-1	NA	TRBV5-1	TGCGCCAGCAGCGCTACCTTCGTGGACACTGAAGCTTTCTTT	CASSATFVDTEAFF
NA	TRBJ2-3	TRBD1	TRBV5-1	TGCGCCAGCAGCTTGGCCACAGGGGCCAGGGGTACGCAGTATTTT	CASSLATGARGTQYF
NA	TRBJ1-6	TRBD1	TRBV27	TGTGCCAGCGGACCCCGGGACAGACCTAATTCACCCCTCCACTTT	CASGPRDRPNSPLHF
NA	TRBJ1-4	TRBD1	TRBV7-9	TGTGCCAGCAGCACGGACAGGGGAGGAGATGAAAAACTGTTTTTT	CASSTDRGGDEKLFF
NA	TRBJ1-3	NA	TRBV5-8	TGTGCCAGCAGCTCCGACAGGATCCCTGGAAACACCATATATTTT	CASSSDRIPGNTIYF